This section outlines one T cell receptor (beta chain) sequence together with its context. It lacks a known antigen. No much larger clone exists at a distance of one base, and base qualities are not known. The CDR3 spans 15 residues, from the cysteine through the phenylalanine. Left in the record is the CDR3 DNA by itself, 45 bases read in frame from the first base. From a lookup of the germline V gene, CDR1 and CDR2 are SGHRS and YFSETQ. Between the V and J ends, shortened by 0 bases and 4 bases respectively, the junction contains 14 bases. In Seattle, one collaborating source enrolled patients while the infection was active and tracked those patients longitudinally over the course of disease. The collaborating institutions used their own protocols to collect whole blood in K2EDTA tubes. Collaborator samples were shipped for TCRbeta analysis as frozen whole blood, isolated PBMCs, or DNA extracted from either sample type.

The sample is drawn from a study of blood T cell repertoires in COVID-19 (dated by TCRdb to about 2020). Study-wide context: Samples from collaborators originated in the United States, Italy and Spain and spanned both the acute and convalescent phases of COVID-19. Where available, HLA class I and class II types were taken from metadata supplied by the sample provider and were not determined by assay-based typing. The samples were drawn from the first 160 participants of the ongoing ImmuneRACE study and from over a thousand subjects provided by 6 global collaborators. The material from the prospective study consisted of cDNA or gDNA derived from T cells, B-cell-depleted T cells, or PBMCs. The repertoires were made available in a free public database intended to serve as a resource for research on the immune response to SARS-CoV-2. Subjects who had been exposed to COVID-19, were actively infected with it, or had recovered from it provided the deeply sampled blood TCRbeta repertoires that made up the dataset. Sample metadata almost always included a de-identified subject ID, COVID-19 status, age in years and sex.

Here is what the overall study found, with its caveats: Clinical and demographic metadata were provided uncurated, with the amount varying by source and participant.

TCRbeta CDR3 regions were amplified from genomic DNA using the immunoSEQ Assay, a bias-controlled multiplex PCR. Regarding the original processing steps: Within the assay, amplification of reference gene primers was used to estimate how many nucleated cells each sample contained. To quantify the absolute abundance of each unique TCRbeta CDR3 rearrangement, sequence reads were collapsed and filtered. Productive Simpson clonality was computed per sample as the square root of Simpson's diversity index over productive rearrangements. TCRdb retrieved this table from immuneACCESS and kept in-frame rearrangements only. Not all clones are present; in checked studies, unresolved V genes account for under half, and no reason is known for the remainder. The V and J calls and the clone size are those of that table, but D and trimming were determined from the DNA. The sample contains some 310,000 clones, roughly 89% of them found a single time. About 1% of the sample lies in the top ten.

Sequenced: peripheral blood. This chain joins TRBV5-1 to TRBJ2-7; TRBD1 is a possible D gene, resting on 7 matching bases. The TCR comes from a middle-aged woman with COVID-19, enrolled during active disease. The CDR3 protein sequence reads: CASSLGQGGGYEQYF. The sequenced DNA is TGCGCCAGCAGCTTGGGGCAGGGGGGCGGTTACGAGCAGTACTTC.